This TCR beta chain originates from a study of blood T cell repertoires in COVID-19. About the study: Both acute and convalescent COVID-19 samples were obtained from the United States, Italy and Spain. In each case, the material was cDNA or gDNA derived from T cells, B-cell-depleted T cells, or PBMCs.

In germline, CDR1 is SEHNR, CDR2 FQNEAQ (reference sequence). CDR3 size: 17 residues. V lost 4 bases to trimming and J lost 9 bases; unmatched junction nucleotides: 20. Original methodology: Amplification from reference gene primers served as the basis for estimated nucleated cell counts. TCRdb's copy holds only in-frame clones and misses some; the assay was immunoSEQ multiplex PCR. The V and J calls and clone size were taken over from that table, and D and trimming were inferred from the DNA. The profile shows 220,000 or so clones, 65% to 85% of them singletons. Sequencing input: peripheral blood. The gene calls are TRBV7-9 and TRBJ1-2; 7 positions match TRBD1. The sequence was obtained from a woman aged 60-75 years with acute or convalescent COVID-19. The chain's CDR3 is CASSSYRGLTAEDRYTF. The CDR3 nucleotides are TGTGCCAGCAGCTCCTACAGGGGATTGACGGCCGAAGATCGCTACACCTTC. The full variable domain, completed using reference TRBV7-9 and TRBJ1-2, is DTGVSQNPRHKITKRGQNVTFRCDPISEHNRLYWYRQTLGQGPEFLTYFQNEAQLEKSRLLSDRFSAERPKGSFSTLEIQRTEQGDSAMYLCASSSYRGLTAEDRYTFGSGTRLTVV.